This T cell receptor (beta chain) was sequenced for a study of T cell repertoires in cytomegalovirus infection. Points on this clonotype: Its target is unknown.

Each CDR3 protein is one row after TCRdb ran MiXCR on the reads. Of just under 500,000 distinct CDR3 sequences listed, around 35% are singletons. Germline V CDR1 and CDR2: SGHVS, FNYEAQ. Trimming removed 2 bases from V and 7 bases from J; junction bases left unmatched: 6. This CDR3 contains 16 residues. This chain connects TRBV7-6 to TRBJ2-1; 12 bases fit TRBD2. The sequencing used cultured PBMCs, collected from culture after CMV antigen stimulation. The TCR was taken from a human donor in good health (CMV status not recorded). Some clones in this sample may be carry-over from other donors' samples. For the CDR3, the DNA is TGTGCCAGCAGCTTAAGGACTAGCGGGAATTTTAATGAGCAGTTCTTC. Its translation: CASSLRTSGNFNEQFF.